The 10 T cell receptor beta chains given below trace back to one sample, sequenced in a study of long-term antiretroviral therapy in people with HIV. Survey-level resolution applied to immunoSEQ assay v3.0. Produced via immunoSEQ multiplex PCR; TCRdb's table is partial and in-frame only. The sample gives 20,000 to 25,000 clones, roughly four fifths of which show up once; roughly 7% is in the top ten. The sequences come from unsorted PBMCs, collected 1.5 years after starting antiretroviral therapy. These receptors all stem from a man aged 30-40 years with HIV.

The chain recombines TRBV7-9 with TRBJ2-3; a possible D gene is TRBD1 (6 bases). The CDR3 is made up of 14 amino acids. Germline-derived CDR1 and CDR2 are SEHNR and FQNEAQ (reference sequence). Trimming stripped 5 bases from V and 2 bases from J, with 11 bases between. The CDR3 DNA follows: TGTGCCAGCAGCGCGGACAGCCTCACAGATACGCAGTATTTT. Its protein product is CASSADSLTDTQYF. Filled out from reference TRBV7-9 and TRBJ2-3, the complete variable domain reads DTGVSQNPRHKITKRGQNVTFRCDPISEHNRLYWYRQTLGQGPEFLTYFQNEAQLEKSRLLSDRFSAERPKGSFSTLEIQRTEQGDSAMYLCASSADSLTDTQYFGPGTRLTVL.

V and J are TRBV19 and TRBJ2-2; TRBD2 aligns across 13 bases. Looked up from germline, CDR1 is LNHDA and CDR2 is SQIVND (reference sequence). Unmatched junction bases numbered 12, after V lost 4 bases and J lost 4 bases. This CDR3 has 19 amino acids. CDR3 amino acids: CASSSPGTSGTVGTGELFF. DNA for the CDR3: TGTGCCAGTAGTAGTCCCGGGACTAGCGGGACGGTCGGCACCGGGGAGCTGTTTTTT.

This clone showed up just a few times. This chain uses TRBV30 with TRBJ1-1; unclear D gene. Germline V CDR1 and CDR2: GTSNPN, SVGIG (reference sequence). The CDR3 covers 12 residues. Trimming took 2 bases from V and 4 from J, leaving 8 bases between them. Written as DNA, the CDR3 is TGTGCCTGGAGTAGTGGGGTCACTGAAGCTTTCTTT. Protein: CAWSSGVTEAFF.

The V gene is TRBV19, the J gene TRBJ2-6; tentative D call: TRBD1 (6 bases). V shed 4 bases and J shed 1 base, with 8 bases lying between them. Germline V gene lookup returns CDR1 LNHDA and CDR2 SQIVND (reference sequence). CDR3 size: 15 residues. The CDR3 is CASSRGGSGANVLTF. CDR3 DNA: TGTGCCAGTAGTAGAGGGGGTTCTGGGGCCAACGTCCTGACTTTC.

The chain is built from TRBV19 and TRBJ1-1, with 8 bases aligning to TRBD1. Trimming at V came to 5 bases and at J to 7 bases, leaving 6 bases not matched to a gene. Germline assignment: CDR1 LNHDA and CDR2 SQIVND (reference sequence). The CDR3 loop spans 13 amino acids. In DNA, the CDR3 is TGTGCCAGTAGTCCCTTTGGACAGGGTGAAGCTTTCTTT. Its protein product is CASSPFGQGEAFF.

The rearrangement joins TRBV6-6 to TRBJ2-1, with D uncertain. Germline assignment: CDR1 MNHNY and CDR2 SVGAGI (reference sequence). This CDR3 comprises 14 residues. Trimming took off 8 bases at V and 8 bases at J, with 19 bases between the two ends. The CDR3 region has the DNA TGTGCCAGCGCCGAGGATGAGACTCGGGATGAGCAGTTCTTC. Encoded protein: CASAEDETRDEQFF.

In its sample, this clone is medium-sized. The rearrangement links TRBV30 to TRBJ2-2; D is ambiguous. Germline V gene data show CDR1 as GTSNPN and CDR2 as SVGIG (reference sequence). The V and J ends lost 6 bases and 3 bases respectively, with 2 bases between them. The CDR3 runs to 10 residues. CDR3 region: CACDTGELFF. DNA of the CDR3: TGTGCCTGTGACACCGGGGAGCTGTTTTTT.

The rearrangement uses TRBV2 and TRBJ2-7; 11 nucleotides align to TRBD1. This CDR3 contains 15 residues. V was pared by 3 bases and J by 5 bases, with 6 bases of the junction left unmatched. Germline CDR1 SNHLY, CDR2 FYNNEI. CDR3 in DNA: TGTGCCAGCAGTGATCCGGGACAGGGGGACCACGAGCAGTACTTC. Its protein product is CASSDPGQGDHEQYF.

CDR3 nucleotides: TGTGCCAGCAGCTTGGCCGGGGCGGATCTAGCCAAAAACATTCAGTACTTC. This gives the protein CASSLAGADLAKNIQYF. The chain is built from TRBV5-4 and TRBJ2-4; D may be TRBD1 or TRBD2 (5 bases each). CDR1 SGHNT and CDR2 YYREEE come from the germline V gene (reference sequence). Between the trimmed V and J ends, which lost 0 bases and 0 bases, there was a span of 13 bases. This CDR3 has 17 residues.

The chain recombines TRBV7-9 with TRBJ2-5; no clear D gene. The CDR3 spans 12 residues. CDR1 is SEHNR and CDR2 is FQNEAQ in the germline V gene (reference sequence). The V and J ends lost 1 base and 5 bases respectively, with 5 bases between them. CDR3 protein: CASSLDGETQYF. The CDR3 region has the DNA TGTGCCAGCAGCTTAGATGGTGAGACCCAGTACTTC.